These 7 T cell receptor beta chains were sequenced from one sample in a study of cytomegalovirus exposure and HLA in healthy donors. In the PCR, 60 Vbeta and 13 Jbeta primers were used. TCRdb's copy holds only in-frame clones and misses some; the assay was immunoSEQ multiplex PCR. This sample yields 200,000 to 250,000 clones, of which over 65% are seen a single time; about 2.5% belongs to the top ten. Material: PBMCs. The receptor source for this set is a woman aged 55 to 70 in good health and CMV-seropositive.

This clone was observed a handful of times. V is TRBV28 and J is TRBJ1-5, with a weak D call TRBD1 (5 bases). V was pared by 7 bases and J by 3 bases, with 16 bases between. CDR3 length equals 15 residues. The V gene's germline CDR1 is MDHEN and CDR2 SYDVKM. The CDR3 sequence is CASISPGTDNQPQHF. In DNA, the CDR3 is TGTGCCAGCATTTCCCCGGGGACTGACAATCAGCCCCAGCATTTT.

The V call is TRBV6-1, the J call TRBJ2-1, with TRBD2 matching 11 bases. Losses at the gene ends were 6 bases for V and 4 bases for J; bases not matched to a gene: 5. Germline CDR1 is MNHNS and CDR2 is SASEGT. CDR3 size: 15 residues. The CDR3 loop is CASSSGTSGYNEQFF. The CDR3 bases are TGTGCCAGCAGCTCCGGGACTAGCGGTTACAATGAGCAGTTCTTC.

This clone was counted a few times. This chain uses TRBV28 with TRBJ1-2; 10 nucleotides align to TRBD1. The V and J ends lost 6 bases and 4 bases, in that order; junction bases with no gene match: 8. This CDR3 region has 15 residues. Germline V gene lookup returns CDR1 MDHEN and CDR2 SYDVKM. CDR3 region: CASSRRGQGSYGYTF. The CDR3, as DNA: TGTGCCAGCAGCCGAAGGGGACAGGGGAGCTATGGCTACACCTTC.

V usage is TRBV5-1 and J usage is TRBJ2-3, with TRBD2 identical over 7 bases. Looked up from germline, CDR1 is SGHRS and CDR2 is YFSETQ. CDR3 length: 17 residues. After removal of 2 bases from V and 4 bases from J, the junction contained 13 bases not matched to a gene. For the CDR3, the DNA is TGCGCCAGCAGCTTAGGGGTTCTCGCGGGAGAGGCAGATACGCAGTATTTT. Protein sequence: CASSLGVLAGEADTQYF.

The V call is TRBV4-1, the J call TRBJ1-2, with TRBD1 matching 9 bases. CDR3 length equals 14 residues. With V trimmed by 3 bases and J by 6 bases, 5 bases remained unmatched. CDR1 is MGHRA and CDR2 is YSYEKL in the germline V gene. The CDR3 sequence is CASSHSGTGNGYTF. The CDR3 DNA is TGCGCCAGCAGCCACTCAGGGACAGGGAATGGCTACACCTTC.

This chain connects TRBV5-1 to TRBJ2-4, with D unclear. Germline CDR1 is SGHRS and CDR2 is YFSETQ. Trimming removed 0 bases at V and 5 bases at J, with 6 bases between. The CDR3 length is 13 residues. CDR3 nucleotide sequence: TGCGCCAGCAGCTTGGCCGGAGAAAACATTCAGTACTTC. It is translated as CASSLAGENIQYF.

The chain couples TRBV6-6 to TRBJ2-7; D is perhaps TRBD2 (7 bases). Germline V lookup: CDR1 MNHNY, CDR2 SVGAGI (reference sequence). V lost 0 bases and J 3 bases, leaving 12 bases between the germline ends. The CDR3 runs to 15 residues. DNA of the CDR3: TGTGCCAGCAGTTACTCGGCGGGGGCGAACTACGAGCAGTACTTC. Translation gives CASSYSAGANYEQYF.